This TCR beta chain was sequenced in a study of T cell responses to AZD1222 COVID-19 vaccine. Study-wide points: Baseline serostatus was positive in only a handful of AZD1222 recipients. Females outnumbered males among donors, who were mostly white British; clonal diversity was possibly underestimated. Researchers took repertoire samples only after the peak T cell response had come. Nearly half of spike-specific TCRs reportedly target variant regions that are unmutated in the B.1.351 and B.1.1.7 variants.

The V and J ends lost 3 bases and 4 bases respectively, with 14 bases between them. The CDR3 length is 14 residues. The germline gives CDR1 SGDLS, CDR2 YYNGEE. Repertoires were generated with immunoSEQ multiplex PCR, while TCRdb's copy carries only in-frame clones and drops some. This table has 90,000 to 150,000 clones, 80% to 90% appearing once. Comments on this clone: No antigen is known for it.

Sequenced here: peripheral blood, sampled 28 days after the second AZD1222 dose. This sequence joins TRBV9 and TRBJ2-7; D remains unclear. This sequence was found in an adult who received the AZD1222 COVID-19 vaccine. The CDR3 nucleotides are TGTGCCAGCAGCGCAGGCTCTACTCTTTACGAGCAGTACTTC. Encoded protein: CASSAGSTLYEQYF.